This is a list of T cell receptor beta chains from one sample in a study of blood T cell repertoires in COVID-19. Clones were sequenced by immunoSEQ multiplex PCR, and TCRdb holds only the in-frame ones, with some missing. The sample shows about 63,000 clones, about 70% of them seen only once. Input material: peripheral blood. The receptors were sampled from a woman of 80 years or more with acute or convalescent COVID-19. CDR3s include the opening cysteine and the closing phenylalanine or tryptophan. Fields, in order: clone size, V gene, J gene, CDR3 length, D gene, CDR3 protein, CDR3 DNA. A D gene is named only where the DNA matches it firmly. A row's size may be missing; if present it is once, few, many or a size class.

-	TRBV4-1	TRBJ2-3	16	TRBD2	CASSQARTSGPDTQYF	TGCGCCAGCAGCCAAGCAAGGACTAGCGGTCCCGATACGCAGTATTTT
few	TRBV6-1	TRBJ2-5	16	TRBD2	CASSAPFASGGETQYF	TGTGCCAGCAGTGCACCCTTTGCTAGCGGAGGGGAGACCCAGTACTTC
few	TRBV6-5	TRBJ2-1	15	TRBD2	CASIQPGLAGQEQFF	TGTGCCAGCATCCAACCAGGACTAGCGGGTCAGGAGCAGTTCTTC
-	TRBV7-3	TRBJ2-7	14	TRBD2	CASSPGTSAYEQYF	TGTGCCAGCAGCCCTGGGACTAGCGCCTACGAGCAGTACTTC
-	TRBV29-1	TRBJ2-5	14	TRBD1	CSVEYDRGSETQYF	TGCAGCGTTGAATACGACAGGGGGAGCGAGACCCAGTACTTC
-	TRBV28	TRBJ1-5	14	-	CASSLRDYRASWDF	TGTGCCAGCAGTTTAAGGGACTACCGGGCGTCATGGGATTTT
-	TRBV9	TRBJ2-7	16	TRBD2	CASSPTGAAGGVEQYF	TGTGCCAGCAGCCCAACCGGGGCGGCGGGAGGGGTCGAGCAGTACTTC
few	TRBV9	TRBJ2-1	12	-	CASSVGRGEQFF	TGTGCCAGCAGCGTAGGGCGAGGGGAGCAGTTCTTC
-	TRBV19	TRBJ1-1	14	TRBD1	CASNEGARGDEAFF	TGTGCCAGTAACGAGGGGGCGAGGGGGGATGAAGCTTTCTTT
few	TRBV2	TRBJ2-7	15	TRBD2	CASTGYGGSIHEQYF	TGTGCCAGCACGGGTTACGGCGGGAGTATCCACGAGCAGTACTTC
-	TRBV28	TRBJ2-7	14	TRBD2	CASSRTRNLYEQYF	TGTGCCAGCAGCAGGACTAGGAATCTCTACGAGCAGTACTTC
-	TRBV7-2	TRBJ1-2	16	TRBD1	CASSLGGQGATYGYTF	TGTGCCAGCAGCTTAGGAGGACAGGGGGCGACGTATGGCTACACCTTC
once	TRBV28	TRBJ2-3	15	TRBD2	CASTPSGRGTDTQYF	TGTGCCAGCACCCCTAGCGGGAGAGGAACAGATACGCAGTATTTT
once	TRBV2	TRBJ2-7	15	-	CASKFDWALTYEQYF	TGTGCCAGTAAATTCGATTGGGCCTTAACCTACGAGCAGTACTTC
-	TRBV6-5	TRBJ1-5	15	-	CASSYSEVGNQPQHF	TGTGCCAGCAGTTACTCTGAGGTTGGCAATCAGCCCCAGCATTTT
-	TRBV28	TRBJ2-1	16	TRBD2	CASSLSGLARSNEQFF	TGTGCCAGCAGTTTATCCGGACTAGCCCGTTCCAATGAGCAGTTCTTC
-	TRBV11-2	TRBJ2-2	14	TRBD2	CASSRTSGNGELFF	TGTGCCAGCAGCCGGACTAGCGGGAACGGGGAGCTGTTTTTT
once	TRBV4-1	TRBJ2-3	13	-	CASSQATAATQYF	TGCGCCAGCAGCCAAGCTACCGCCGCCACGCAGTATTTT
-	TRBV2	TRBJ1-2	13	TRBD1	CASIRGQGGGYTF	TGTGCCAGCATCCGAGGGCAGGGGGGAGGCTACACCTTC
-	TRBV6-5	TRBJ1-2	13	TRBD1	CASSTRDRLAYTF	TGTGCCAGCAGTACCCGGGACAGACTTGCCTACACCTTC
-	TRBV28	TRBJ1-5	13	-	CASYRTSNQPQHF	TGTGCCAGCTACAGGACTAGCAATCAGCCCCAGCATTTT
-	TRBV14	TRBJ2-3	16	TRBD2	CASSQSSGALTDTQYF	TGTGCCAGCAGCCAGTCTAGCGGGGCACTCACAGATACGCAGTATTTT
-	TRBV19	TRBJ2-7	13	TRBD1	CASSSRQGGEQYF	TGTGCCAGTAGTTCCCGACAGGGCGGGGAGCAGTACTTC
-	TRBV12-3/TRBV12-4	TRBJ2-7	13	-	CASSWTVSYEQYF	TGTGCCAGCAGTTGGACAGTCTCCTACGAGCAGTACTTC
-	TRBV3-1/TRBV3-2	TRBJ2-7	18	TRBD2	CASSQAKGVSGRNNEQYF	TGTGCCAGCAGCCAAGCCAAAGGTGTTAGCGGGAGAAACAACGAGCAGTACTTC
-	TRBV7-3	TRBJ2-5	15	-	CASSFGSTPQETQYF	TGTGCCAGCAGCTTTGGTAGTACCCCCCAAGAGACCCAGTACTTC
-	TRBV4-2	TRBJ2-1	16	TRBD2	CASSQDSGSSHNEQFF	TGTGCCAGCAGCCAAGACAGCGGGAGTTCGCACAATGAGCAGTTCTTC
-	TRBV18	TRBJ1-5	18	-	CASSPSGQWMMANQPQHF	TGTGCCAGCTCACCCTCTGGACAGTGGATGATGGCCAATCAGCCCCAGCATTTT
-	TRBV5-1	TRBJ1-2	14	TRBD1	CASSPDRGTDGYTF	TGCGCCAGCAGCCCGGACAGGGGAACTGATGGCTACACCTTC
-	TRBV11-2	TRBJ1-1	14	-	CASSFRQLNTEAFF	TGTGCCAGCAGCTTTCGACAGCTGAACACTGAAGCTTTCTTT
few	TRBV10-1	TRBJ1-2	12	-	CARLRGNYGYTF	TGCGCCAGACTCAGGGGCAACTATGGCTACACCTTC
-	TRBV11-2	TRBJ2-7	15	TRBD1	CASSPNSGQGFEQYF	TGTGCCAGCAGCCCCAATTCGGGACAGGGGTTCGAGCAGTACTTC
once	TRBV5-6	TRBJ1-1	14	TRBD1	CASSLRQGPTEAFF	TGTGCCAGCAGCTTGAGACAGGGTCCCACTGAAGCTTTCTTT
-	TRBV5-1	TRBJ1-1	15	-	CASSRSRELSTEAFF	TGCGCCAGCAGCCGCTCCCGGGAGTTGAGTACTGAAGCTTTCTTT
many	TRBV7-9	TRBJ2-2	15	-	CASSLEAGNTGELFF	TGTGCCAGCAGCTTAGAAGCAGGGAACACCGGGGAGCTGTTTTTT
-	TRBV18	TRBJ2-1	16	-	CASSPTGSQAYNEQFF	TGTGCCAGCTCACCAACCGGTTCCCAGGCCTACAATGAGCAGTTCTTC
-	TRBV6-1	TRBJ1-5	15	-	CASSEGTDLYQPQHF	TGTGCCAGCAGTGAAGGGACAGATCTTTATCAGCCCCAGCATTTT